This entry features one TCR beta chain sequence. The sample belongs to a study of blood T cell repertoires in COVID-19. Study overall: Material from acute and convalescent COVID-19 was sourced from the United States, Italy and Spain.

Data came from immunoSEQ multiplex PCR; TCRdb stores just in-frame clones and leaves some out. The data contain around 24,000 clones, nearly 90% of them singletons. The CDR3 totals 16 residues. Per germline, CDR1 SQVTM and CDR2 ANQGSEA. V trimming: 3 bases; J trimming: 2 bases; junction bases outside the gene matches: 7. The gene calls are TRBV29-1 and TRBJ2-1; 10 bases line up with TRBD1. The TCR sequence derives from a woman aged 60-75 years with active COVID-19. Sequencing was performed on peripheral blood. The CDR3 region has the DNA TGCAGCGTTGAGAGATACGGACAGGGGGCCTACAATGAGCAGTTCTTC. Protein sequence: CSVERYGQGAYNEQFF.